Reported below is one TCR beta chain. Other DNA sequences in the sample encode the same CDR3. CDR1 is SGHTA, CDR2 FQGTGA, per germline. The CDR3 length is 14 residues. Trimming cost V 5 bases and J 0 bases, with 8 bases left between them. This entry is derived from a study of blood T cell repertoires in COVID-19. Study overall: T cells, B-cell-depleted T cells, or PBMCs supplied cDNA or gDNA.

Original methodology: Estimated nucleated cell counts came from reference gene primer amplification. TCRdb's table, derived via immunoSEQ multiplex PCR, lists solely in-frame clones and lacks some. The V and J calls and clone size were taken over from that table, and D and trimming were inferred from the DNA. The sample holds approximately 220,000 clones, about four fifths seen once. Individuals drawn from approximately 26 US areas were roughly 18 to 89 years old. Each exposed participant met a COVID-19 case in the 2 weeks preceding study entry. This chain joins TRBV7-3 and TRBJ1-3; D is perhaps TRBD1 (6 bases). The sequence derives from a woman between 50 and 59 years old who had been exposed to COVID-19. Material for sequencing was PBMCs or T cells enriched from blood (not recorded which). CDR3 sequence: CASSQDSSGNTIYF. CDR3 nucleotides: TGTGCCAGCAGCCAGGACAGCTCTGGAAACACCATATATTTT.